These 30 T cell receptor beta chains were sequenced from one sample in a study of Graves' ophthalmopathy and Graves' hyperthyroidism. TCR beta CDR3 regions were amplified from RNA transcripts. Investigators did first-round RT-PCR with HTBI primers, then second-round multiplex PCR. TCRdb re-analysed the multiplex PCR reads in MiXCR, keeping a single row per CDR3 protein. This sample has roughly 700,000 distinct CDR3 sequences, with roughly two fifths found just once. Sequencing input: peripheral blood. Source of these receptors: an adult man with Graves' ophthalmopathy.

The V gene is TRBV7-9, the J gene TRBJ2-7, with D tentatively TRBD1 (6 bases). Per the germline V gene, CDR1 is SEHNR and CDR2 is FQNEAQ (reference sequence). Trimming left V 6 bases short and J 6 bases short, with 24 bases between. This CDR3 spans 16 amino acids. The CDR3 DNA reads TGTGCCAGCAGTCCCGGACAGATACCATTCGCCGGCGAGCAGTACTTC. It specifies CASSPGQIPFAGEQYF. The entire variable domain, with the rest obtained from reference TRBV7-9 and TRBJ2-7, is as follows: DTGVSQNPRHKITKRGQNVTFRCDPISEHNRLYWYRQTLGQGPEFLTYFQNEAQLEKSRLLSDRFSAERPKGSFSTLEIQRTEQGDSAMYLCASSPGQIPFAGEQYFGPGTRLTVT.

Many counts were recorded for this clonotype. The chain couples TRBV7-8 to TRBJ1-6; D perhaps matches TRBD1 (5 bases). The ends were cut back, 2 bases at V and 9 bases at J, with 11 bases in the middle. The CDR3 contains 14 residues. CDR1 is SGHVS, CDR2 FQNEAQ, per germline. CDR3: CASSLRGVGSPLHF. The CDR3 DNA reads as TGTGCCAGCAGCTTACGAGGGGTAGGTTCACCCCTCCACTTT.

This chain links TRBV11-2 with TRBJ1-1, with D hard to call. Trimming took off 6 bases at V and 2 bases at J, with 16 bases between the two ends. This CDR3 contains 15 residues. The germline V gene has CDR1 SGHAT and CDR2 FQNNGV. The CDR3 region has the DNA TGTGCCAGCAGGTTCCAGAGAGGGCAAAACACTGAAGCTTTCTTT. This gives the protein CASRFQRGQNTEAFF.

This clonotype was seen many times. The chain's CDR3 is CASSSATGGGGETQYF. CDR3 sequence (DNA): TGTGCCAGCAGCTCCGCGACAGGGGGCGGAGGAGAGACCCAGTACTTC. V usage is TRBV7-9 and J usage is TRBJ2-5; TRBD1 matches at 10 bases. The CDR3 length is 16 residues. The V gene's germline CDR1 is SEHNR and CDR2 FQNEAQ (reference sequence). The V gene end was trimmed by 4 bases and the J gene end by 4 bases; junction bases not matched to a gene: 9.

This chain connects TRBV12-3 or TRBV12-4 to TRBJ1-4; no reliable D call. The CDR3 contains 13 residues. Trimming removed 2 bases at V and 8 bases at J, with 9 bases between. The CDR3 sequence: CASSLQAGEKLFF. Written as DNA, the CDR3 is TGTGCCAGCAGTTTACAGGCGGGCGAAAAACTGTTTTTT.

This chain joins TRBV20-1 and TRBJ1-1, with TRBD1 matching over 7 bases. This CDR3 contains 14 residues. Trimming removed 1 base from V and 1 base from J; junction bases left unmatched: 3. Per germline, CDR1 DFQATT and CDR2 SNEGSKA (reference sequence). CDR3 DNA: TGCAGTGCTAGAGTGGGACAGAAGAACACTGAAGCTTTCTTT. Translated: CSARVGQKNTEAFF.

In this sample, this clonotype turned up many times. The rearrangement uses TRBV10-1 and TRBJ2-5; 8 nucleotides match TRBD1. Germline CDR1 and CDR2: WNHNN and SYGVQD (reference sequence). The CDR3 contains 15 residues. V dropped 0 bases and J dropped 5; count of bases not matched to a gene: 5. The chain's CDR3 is CASSESRTGRETQYF. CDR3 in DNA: TGCGCCAGCAGTGAGTCAAGGACAGGGCGGGAGACCCAGTACTTC.

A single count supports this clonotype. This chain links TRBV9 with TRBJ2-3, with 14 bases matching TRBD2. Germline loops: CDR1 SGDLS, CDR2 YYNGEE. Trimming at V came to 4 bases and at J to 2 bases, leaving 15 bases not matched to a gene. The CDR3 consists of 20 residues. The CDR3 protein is CASSLGLGTSGGQITDTQYF. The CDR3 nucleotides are TGTGCCAGCAGCTTAGGCCTCGGGACTAGCGGGGGACAAATCACAGATACGCAGTATTTT.

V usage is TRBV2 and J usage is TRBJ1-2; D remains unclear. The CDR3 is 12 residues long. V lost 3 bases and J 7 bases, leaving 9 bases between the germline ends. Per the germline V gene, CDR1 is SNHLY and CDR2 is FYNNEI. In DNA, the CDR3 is TGTGCCAGCAGTGACACCGGGCGTGGCTACACCTTC. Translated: CASSDTGRGYTF.

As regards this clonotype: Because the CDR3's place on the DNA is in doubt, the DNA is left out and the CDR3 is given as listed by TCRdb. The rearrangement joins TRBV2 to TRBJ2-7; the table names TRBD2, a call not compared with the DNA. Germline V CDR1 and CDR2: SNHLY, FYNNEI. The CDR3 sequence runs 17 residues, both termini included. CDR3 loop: CASSPGLEQFFGPGRAF.

This chain's CDR3 is CASNKTGVGNSPLHF. CDR3 in DNA: TGTGCCAGCAACAAAACAGGGGTCGGGAATTCACCCCTCCACTTT. V gene TRBV14 combines with J gene TRBJ1-6; the match to TRBD1 covers 7 bases. Trimming at V came to 7 bases and at J to 7 bases, leaving 10 bases not matched to a gene. Germline V gene data show CDR1 as SGHDN and CDR2 as FVKESK. The CDR3 extends over 15 amino acids.

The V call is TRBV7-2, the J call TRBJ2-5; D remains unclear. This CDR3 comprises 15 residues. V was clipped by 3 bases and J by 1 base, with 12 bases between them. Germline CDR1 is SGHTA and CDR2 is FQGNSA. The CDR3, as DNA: TGTGCCAGCAGCTTGGAGTCGGTAATCCAAGAGACCCAGTACTTC. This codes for CASSLESVIQETQYF. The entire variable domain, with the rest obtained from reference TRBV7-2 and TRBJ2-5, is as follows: GAGVSQSPSNKVTEKGKDVELRCDPISGHTALYWYRQSLGQGLEFLIYFQGNSAPDKSGLPSDRFSAERTGGSVSTLTIQRTQQEDSAVYLCASSLESVIQETQYFGPGTRLLVL.

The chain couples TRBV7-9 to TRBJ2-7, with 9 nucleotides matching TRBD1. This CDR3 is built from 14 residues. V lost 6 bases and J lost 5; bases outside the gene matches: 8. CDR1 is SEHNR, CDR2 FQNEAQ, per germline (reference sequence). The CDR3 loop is CASSAGTGTHEQYF. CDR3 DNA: TGTGCCAGCAGTGCCGGGACAGGGACCCACGAGCAGTACTTC.

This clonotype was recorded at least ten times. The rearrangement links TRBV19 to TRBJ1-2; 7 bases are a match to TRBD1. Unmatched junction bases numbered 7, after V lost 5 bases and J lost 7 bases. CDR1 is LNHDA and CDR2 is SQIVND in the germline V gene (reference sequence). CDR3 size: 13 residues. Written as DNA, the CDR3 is TGTGCCAGTAGTGACAGGGCGGCAGCTGGCTACACCTTC. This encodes CASSDRAAAGYTF.

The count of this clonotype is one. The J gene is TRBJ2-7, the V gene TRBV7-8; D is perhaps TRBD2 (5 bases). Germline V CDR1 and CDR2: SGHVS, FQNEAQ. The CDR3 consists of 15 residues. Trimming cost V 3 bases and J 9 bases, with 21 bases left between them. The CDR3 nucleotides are TGTGCCAGCAGCTTGCTCGTCCGAACAGCGGACGGGCAGTACTTC. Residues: CASSLLVRTADGQYF.

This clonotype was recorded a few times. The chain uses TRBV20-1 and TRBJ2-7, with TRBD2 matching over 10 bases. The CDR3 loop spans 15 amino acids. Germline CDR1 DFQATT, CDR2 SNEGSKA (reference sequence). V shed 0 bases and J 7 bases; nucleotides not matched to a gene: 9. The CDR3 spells CSARDPSGRVREQYF. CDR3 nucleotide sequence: TGCAGTGCTAGAGATCCGAGCGGGAGGGTACGGGAGCAGTACTTC.

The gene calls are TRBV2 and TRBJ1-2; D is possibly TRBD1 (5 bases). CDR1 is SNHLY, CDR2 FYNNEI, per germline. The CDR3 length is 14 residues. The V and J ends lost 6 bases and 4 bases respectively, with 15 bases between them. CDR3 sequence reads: CASSQDSRGYGYTF. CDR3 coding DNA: TGTGCCAGCAGCCAAGACTCAAGGGGCTATGGCTACACCTTC.

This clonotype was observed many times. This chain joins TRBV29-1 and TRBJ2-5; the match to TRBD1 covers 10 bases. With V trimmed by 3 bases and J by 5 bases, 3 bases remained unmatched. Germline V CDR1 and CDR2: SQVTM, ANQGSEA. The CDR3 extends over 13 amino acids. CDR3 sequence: CSVDGTGVETQYF. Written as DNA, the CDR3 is TGCAGCGTTGACGGGACAGGGGTGGAGACCCAGTACTTC.

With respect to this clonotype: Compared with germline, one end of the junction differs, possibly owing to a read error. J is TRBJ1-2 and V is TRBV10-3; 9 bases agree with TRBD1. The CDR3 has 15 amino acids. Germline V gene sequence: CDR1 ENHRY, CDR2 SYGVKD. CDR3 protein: CASSFVDRGLYGYTF. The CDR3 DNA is TGTGCCAGCAGTTTTGTGGACAGGGGACTTTATGGCTACACCTTC.

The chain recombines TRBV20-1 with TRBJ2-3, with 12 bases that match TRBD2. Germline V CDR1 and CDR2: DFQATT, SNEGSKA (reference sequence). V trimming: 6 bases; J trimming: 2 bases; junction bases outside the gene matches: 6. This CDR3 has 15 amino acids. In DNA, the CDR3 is TGCAGTGCAACAAGGACTAGCGGGGACACAGATACGCAGTATTTT. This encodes CSATRTSGDTDTQYF.

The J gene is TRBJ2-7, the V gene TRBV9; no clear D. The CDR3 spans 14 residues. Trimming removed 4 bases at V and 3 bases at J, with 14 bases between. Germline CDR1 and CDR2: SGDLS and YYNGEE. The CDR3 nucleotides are TGTGCCAGCAGCCCCCGAAGGTACCACTACGAGCAGTACTTC. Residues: CASSPRRYHYEQYF.

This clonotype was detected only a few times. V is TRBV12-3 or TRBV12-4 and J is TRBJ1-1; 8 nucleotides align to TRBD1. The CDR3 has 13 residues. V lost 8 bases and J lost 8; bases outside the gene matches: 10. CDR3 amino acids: CASGWTGQEEAFF. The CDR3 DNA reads TGTGCCAGCGGGTGGACAGGGCAGGAGGAAGCTTTCTTT.

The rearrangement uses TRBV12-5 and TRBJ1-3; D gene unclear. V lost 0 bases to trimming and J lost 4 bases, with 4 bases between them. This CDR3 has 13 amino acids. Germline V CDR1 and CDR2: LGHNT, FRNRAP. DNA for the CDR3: TGTGCTAGTGGTTTGGTAATGGGAAACACCATATATTTT. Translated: CASGLVMGNTIYF.

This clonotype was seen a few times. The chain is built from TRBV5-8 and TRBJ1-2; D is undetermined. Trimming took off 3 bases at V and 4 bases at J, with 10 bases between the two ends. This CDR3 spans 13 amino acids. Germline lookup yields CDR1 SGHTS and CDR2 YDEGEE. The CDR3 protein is CASSSGLGYGYTF. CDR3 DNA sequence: TGTGCCAGCAGCTCGGGCCTGGGCTATGGCTACACCTTC. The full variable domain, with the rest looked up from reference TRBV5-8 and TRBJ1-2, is EAGVTQSPTHLIKTRGQQATLRCSPISGHTSVYWYQQALGLGLQFLLWYDEGEERNRGNFPPRFSGRQFPNYSSELNVNALELEDSALYLCASSSGLGYGYTFGSGTRLTVV.

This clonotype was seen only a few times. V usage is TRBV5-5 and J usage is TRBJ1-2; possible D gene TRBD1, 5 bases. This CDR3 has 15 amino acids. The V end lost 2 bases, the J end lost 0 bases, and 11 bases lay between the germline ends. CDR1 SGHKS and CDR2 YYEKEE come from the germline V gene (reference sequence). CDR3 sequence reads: CASSFVSRANYGYTF. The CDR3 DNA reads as TGTGCCAGCAGCTTCGTCAGCAGGGCTAACTATGGCTACACCTTC. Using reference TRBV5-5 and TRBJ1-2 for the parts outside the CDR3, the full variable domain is DAGVTQSPTHLIKTRGQQVTLRCSPISGHKSVSWYQQVLGQGPQFIFQYYEKEERGRGNFPDRFSARQFPNYSSELNVNALLLGDSALYLCASSFVSRANYGYTFGSGTRLTVV.

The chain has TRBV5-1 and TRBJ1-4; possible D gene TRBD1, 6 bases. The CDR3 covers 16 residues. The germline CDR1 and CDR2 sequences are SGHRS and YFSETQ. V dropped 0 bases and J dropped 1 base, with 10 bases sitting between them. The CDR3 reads CASSLGGARTNEKLFF. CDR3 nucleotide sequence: TGCGCCAGCAGCTTGGGGGGGGCCCGAACTAATGAAAAACTGTTTTTT.

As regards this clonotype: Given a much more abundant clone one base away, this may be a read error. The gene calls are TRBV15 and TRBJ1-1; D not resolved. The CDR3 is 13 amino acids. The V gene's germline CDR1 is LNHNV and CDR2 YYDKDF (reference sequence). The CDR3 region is CATGRDRPAEAFF. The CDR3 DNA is TGTGCCACCGGCAGAGATCGCCCTGCTGAAGCTTTCTTT.

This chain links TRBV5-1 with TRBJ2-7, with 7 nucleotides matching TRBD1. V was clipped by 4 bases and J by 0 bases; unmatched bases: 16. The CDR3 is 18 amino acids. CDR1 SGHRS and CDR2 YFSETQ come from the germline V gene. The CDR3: CASSAKTTGAWTSYEQYF. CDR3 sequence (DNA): TGCGCCAGCAGCGCCAAAACCACAGGGGCTTGGACCTCCTACGAGCAGTACTTC.

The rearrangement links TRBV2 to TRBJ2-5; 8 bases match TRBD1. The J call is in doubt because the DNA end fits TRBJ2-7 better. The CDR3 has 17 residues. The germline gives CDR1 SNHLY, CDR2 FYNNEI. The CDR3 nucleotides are TGTGCCAGCAGTTACTCGAGGTCTGGACAGGGCGCCTACGAGCAGTACTTC. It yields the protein CASSYSRSGQGAYEQYF.

CDR3 amino acids: CASSYSGGEYEQYF. The CDR3 DNA reads TGTGCCAGCAGTTACTCGGGGGGAGAATACGAGCAGTACTTC. The rearrangement joins TRBV6-5 to TRBJ2-7; D perhaps matches TRBD2 (6 bases). The germline V gene has CDR1 MNHEY and CDR2 SVGAGI. Trimming took off 0 bases at V and 4 bases at J, with 10 bases between the two ends. This CDR3 has 14 amino acids.